This TCR beta chain was retrieved from a study of human T cells and chemical hapten exposure. In the study overall: 2% DPC applied to a 2 cm by 2 cm arm area sensitized donors. The patient population, which was mostly female, had alopecia areata, totalis or universalis. Study outcomes and limitations: PT1 expanded TCR counts and patch test score correlated positively. TCRs above 1 in 1000 frequency stayed constant with DPC sensitization.

Time point in this sample: patch test 1, 2 weeks after DPC sensitization. Sample treatment: therapeutic diphenylcyclopropenone sensitization with weekly scalp DPC. TCRdb reanalysed the RACE reads using MiXCR and keeps one entry per CDR3 protein. The sample comprises 75,000 to 100,000 distinct CDR3 sequences, about 11% of which are singletons, and around 2.3% rests with the top ten. CDR1 is SEHNR and CDR2 is FQNEAQ in the germline V gene (reference sequence). The V and J ends lost 0 bases and 2 bases respectively, with 6 bases between them. This CDR3 is 14 amino acids long. This clonotype has a handful of counts. The antigen is unknown.

The sequences come from whole blood, collected in connection with sensitization to the hapten diphenylcyclopropenone (DPC). This TCR came from a man aged 40-50 years with alopecia areata. Some clones in this sample may be carry-over from other donors' samples. V is TRBV7-9 and J is TRBJ2-3, with D perhaps matching TRBD1 (5 bases). DNA for the CDR3: TGTGCCAGCAGCTTAGCAGGGGTCACAGATACGCAGTATTTT. Translated, it gives CASSLAGVTDTQYF.